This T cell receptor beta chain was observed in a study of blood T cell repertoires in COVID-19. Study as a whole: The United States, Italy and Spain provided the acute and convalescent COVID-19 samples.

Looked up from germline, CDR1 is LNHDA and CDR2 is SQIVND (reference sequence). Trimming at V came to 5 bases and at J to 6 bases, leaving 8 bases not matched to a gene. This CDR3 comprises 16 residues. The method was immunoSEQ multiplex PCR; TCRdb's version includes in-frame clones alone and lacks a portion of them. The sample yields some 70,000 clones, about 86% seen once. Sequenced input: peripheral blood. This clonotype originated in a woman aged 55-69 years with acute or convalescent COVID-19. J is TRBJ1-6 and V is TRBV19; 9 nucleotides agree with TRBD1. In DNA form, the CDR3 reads TGTGCCAGTAGTGTACAGGGGGCGGGAAGTAATTCACCCCTCCACTTT. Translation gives CASSVQGAGSNSPLHF.